This TCR beta chain was captured in a study of beta chain features in type 1 diabetes. Of the isolated RNA, all was reverse transcribed, and so the sequenced material was expressed TCRB transcripts. This table comes from immunoSEQ multiplex PCR, and its TCRdb copy is limited to in-frame clones, with some not included. The repertoire includes 600,000 to 650,000 clones, about a sixth of them detected once, and approximately 0.093% sits in the top ten. The CDR3 is 17 amino acids. Looked up from germline, CDR1 is SGHDT and CDR2 is YYEEEE. With V trimmed by 4 bases and J by 6 bases, 11 bases remained unmatched.

This clonotype originated in a man between 18 and 35 years old in good health. The chain employs TRBV5-6 and TRBJ2-1; 12 positions match TRBD2. The specimen was naive CD4+ T cells from blood. Written as DNA, the CDR3 is TGTGCCAGCAGCAAACTTACCACGACTAGCGGGAGCAATGAGCAGTTCTTC. It yields the protein CASSKLTTTSGSNEQFF. The full variable domain, completed using reference TRBV5-6 and TRBJ2-1, is DAGVTQSPTHLIKTRGQQVTLRCSPKSGHDTVSWYQQALGQGPQFIFQYYEEEERQRGNFPDRFSGHQFPNYSSELNVNALLLGDSALYLCASSKLTTTSGSNEQFFGPGTRLTVL.